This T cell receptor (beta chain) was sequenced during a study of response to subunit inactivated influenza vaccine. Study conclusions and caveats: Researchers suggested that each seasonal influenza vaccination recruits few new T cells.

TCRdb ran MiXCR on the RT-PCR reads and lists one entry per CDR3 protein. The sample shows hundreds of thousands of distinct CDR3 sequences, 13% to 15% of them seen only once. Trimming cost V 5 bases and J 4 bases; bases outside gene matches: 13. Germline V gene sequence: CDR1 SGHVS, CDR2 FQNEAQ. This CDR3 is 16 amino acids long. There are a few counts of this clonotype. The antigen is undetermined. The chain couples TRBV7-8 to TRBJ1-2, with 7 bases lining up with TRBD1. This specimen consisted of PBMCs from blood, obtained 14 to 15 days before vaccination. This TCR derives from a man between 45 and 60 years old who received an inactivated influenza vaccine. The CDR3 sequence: CASSRGGPSWGYGYTF. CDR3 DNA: TGTGCCAGCAGCAGAGGGGGCCCCTCCTGGGGCTATGGCTACACCTTC.